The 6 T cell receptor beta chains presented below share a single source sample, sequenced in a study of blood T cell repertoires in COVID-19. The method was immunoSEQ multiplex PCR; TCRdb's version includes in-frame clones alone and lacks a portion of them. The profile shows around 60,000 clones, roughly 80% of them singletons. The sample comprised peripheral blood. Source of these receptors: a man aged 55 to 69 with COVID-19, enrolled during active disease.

CDR3: CASSSQGSNTEAFF. CDR3 sequence (DNA): TGCGCCAGCAGCTCCCAGGGGTCGAACACTGAAGCTTTCTTT. This rearrangement joins TRBV5-1 to TRBJ1-1, with a weak D call TRBD1 (6 bases). V was clipped by 3 bases and J by 1 base, with 10 bases between them. The CDR3 is 14 residues long. Germline CDR1 SGHRS, CDR2 YFSETQ. The complete variable domain, with remaining parts taken from reference TRBV5-1 and TRBJ1-1, reads KAGVTQTPRYLIKTRGQQVTLSCSPISGHRSVSWYQQTPGQGLQFLFEYFSETQRNKGNFPGRFSGRQFSNSRSEMNVSTLELGDSALYLCASSSQGSNTEAFFGQGTRLTVV.

The CDR3 here is CASSFGGGLYDGYTF. DNA of the CDR3: TGCGCCAGCAGCTTCGGAGGAGGGCTTTATGATGGCTACACCTTC. The rearrangement links TRBV5-1 to TRBJ1-2, with D unclear. V was clipped by 2 bases and J by 6 bases, with 17 bases between them. The CDR3 loop spans 15 amino acids. Germline V gene sequence: CDR1 SGHRS, CDR2 YFSETQ.

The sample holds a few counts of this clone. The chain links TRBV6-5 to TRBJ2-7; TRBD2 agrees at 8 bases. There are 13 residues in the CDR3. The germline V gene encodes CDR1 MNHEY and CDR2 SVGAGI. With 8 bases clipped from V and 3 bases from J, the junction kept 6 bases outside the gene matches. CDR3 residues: CASYTSGLYEQYF. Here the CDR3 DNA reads TGTGCCAGCTATACTAGCGGCCTCTACGAGCAGTACTTC.

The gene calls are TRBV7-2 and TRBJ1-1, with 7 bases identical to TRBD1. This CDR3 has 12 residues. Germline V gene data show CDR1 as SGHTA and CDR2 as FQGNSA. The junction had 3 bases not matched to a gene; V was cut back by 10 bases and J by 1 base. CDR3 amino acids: CATGTANTEAFF. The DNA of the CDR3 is TGTGCCACCGGGACAGCGAACACTGAAGCTTTCTTT.

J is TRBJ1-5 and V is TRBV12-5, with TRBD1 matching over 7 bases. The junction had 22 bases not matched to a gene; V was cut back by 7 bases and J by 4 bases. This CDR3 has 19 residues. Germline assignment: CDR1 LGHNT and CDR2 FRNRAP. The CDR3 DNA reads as TGTGCTAGTGCCCCAGGACAGGTGGTTCCTATTGTTGGGAATCAGCCCCAGCATTTT. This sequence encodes CASAPGQVVPIVGNQPQHF.

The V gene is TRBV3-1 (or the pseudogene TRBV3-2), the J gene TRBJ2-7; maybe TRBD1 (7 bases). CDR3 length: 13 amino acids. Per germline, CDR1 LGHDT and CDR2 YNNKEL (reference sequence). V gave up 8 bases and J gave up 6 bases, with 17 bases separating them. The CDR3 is CASEQGGGIEQYF. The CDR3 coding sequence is TGTGCCAGCGAACAAGGGGGCGGGATCGAGCAGTACTTC.